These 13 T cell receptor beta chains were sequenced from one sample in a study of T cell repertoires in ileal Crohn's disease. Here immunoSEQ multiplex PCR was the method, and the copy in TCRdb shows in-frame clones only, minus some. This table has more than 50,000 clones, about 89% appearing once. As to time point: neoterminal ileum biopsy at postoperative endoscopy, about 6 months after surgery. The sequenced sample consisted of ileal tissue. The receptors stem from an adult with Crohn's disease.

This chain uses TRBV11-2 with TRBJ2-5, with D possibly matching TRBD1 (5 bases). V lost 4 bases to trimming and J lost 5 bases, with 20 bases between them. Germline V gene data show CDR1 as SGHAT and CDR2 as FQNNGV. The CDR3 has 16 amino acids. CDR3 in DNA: TGTGCCAGCAGCTACCGCGAGTTCCAGGGTACGGAGACCCAGTACTTC. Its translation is CASSYREFQGTETQYF. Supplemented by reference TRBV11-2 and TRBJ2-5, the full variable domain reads EAGVAQSPRYKIIEKRQSVAFWCNPISGHATLYWYQQILGQGPKLLIQFQNNGVVDDSQLPKDRFSAERLKGVDSTLKIQPAKLEDSAVYLCASSYREFQGTETQYFGPGTRLLVL.

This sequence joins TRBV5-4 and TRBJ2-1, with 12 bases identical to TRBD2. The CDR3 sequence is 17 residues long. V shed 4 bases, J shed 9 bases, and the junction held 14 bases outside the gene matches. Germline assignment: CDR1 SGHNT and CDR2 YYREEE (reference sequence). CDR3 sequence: CASSEGILAGGVTEQFF. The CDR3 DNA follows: TGTGCCAGCAGCGAGGGAATTCTAGCGGGGGGGGTAACTGAGCAGTTCTTC. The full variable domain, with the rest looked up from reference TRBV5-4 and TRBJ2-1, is ETGVTQSPTHLIKTRGQQVTLRCSSQSGHNTVSWYQQALGQGPQFIFQYYREEENGRGNFPPRFSGLQFPNYSSELNVNALELDDSALYLCASSEGILAGGVTEQFFGPGTRLTVL.

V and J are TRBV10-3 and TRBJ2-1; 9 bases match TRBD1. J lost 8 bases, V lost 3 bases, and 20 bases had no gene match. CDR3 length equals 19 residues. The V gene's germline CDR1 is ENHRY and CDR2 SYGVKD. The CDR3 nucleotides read TGTGCCATCAGTGACCTGGGGGGAACAACCGGGACAGGGCTAGATGAGCAGTTCTTC. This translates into CAISDLGGTTGTGLDEQFF.

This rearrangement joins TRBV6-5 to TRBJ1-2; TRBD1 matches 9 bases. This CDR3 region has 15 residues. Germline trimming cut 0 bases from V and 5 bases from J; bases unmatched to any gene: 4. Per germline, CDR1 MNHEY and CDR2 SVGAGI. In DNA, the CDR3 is TGTGCCAGCAGTTACTCTGGGGGGACAGGGTATGGCTACACCTTC. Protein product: CASSYSGGTGYGYTF.

CDR3 nucleotides: TGTGCCAGTAGTACATCCGGGACAGCCAAATCCTACGAGCAGTACTTC. It is translated as CASSTSGTAKSYEQYF. This chain joins TRBV19 and TRBJ2-7, with 7 bases matching TRBD1. The CDR3 covers 16 residues. Trimming at V came to 4 bases and at J to 1 base, leaving 10 bases not matched to a gene. CDR1 LNHDA and CDR2 SQIVND come from the germline V gene (reference sequence).

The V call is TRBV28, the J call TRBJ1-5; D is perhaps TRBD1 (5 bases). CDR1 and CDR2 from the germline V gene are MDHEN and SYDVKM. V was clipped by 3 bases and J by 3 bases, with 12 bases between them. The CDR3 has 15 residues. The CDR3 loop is CASSLGQTYNQPQHF. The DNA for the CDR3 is TGTGCCAGCAGTTTGGGGCAGACCTACAATCAGCCCCAGCATTTT.

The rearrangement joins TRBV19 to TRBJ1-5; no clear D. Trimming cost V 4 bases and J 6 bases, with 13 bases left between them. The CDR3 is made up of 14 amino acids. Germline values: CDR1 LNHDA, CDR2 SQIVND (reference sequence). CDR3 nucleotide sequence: TGTGCCAGTAGTAGAGCTCCGGGATCTCAGCCCCAGCATTTT. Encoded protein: CASSRAPGSQPQHF.

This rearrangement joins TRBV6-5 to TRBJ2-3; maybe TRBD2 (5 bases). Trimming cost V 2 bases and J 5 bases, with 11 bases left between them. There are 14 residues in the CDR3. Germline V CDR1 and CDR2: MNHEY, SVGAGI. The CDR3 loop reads CASSYRGSGDTQYF. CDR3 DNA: TGTGCCAGCAGTTACCGAGGGAGTGGAGATACGCAGTATTTT.

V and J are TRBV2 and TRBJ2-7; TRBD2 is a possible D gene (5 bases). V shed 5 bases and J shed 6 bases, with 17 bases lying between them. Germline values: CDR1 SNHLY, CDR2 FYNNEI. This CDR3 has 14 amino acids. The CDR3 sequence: CASSPRAVSGEQYF. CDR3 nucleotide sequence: TGTGCCAGCAGTCCGAGGGCGGTATCGGGCGAGCAGTACTTC.

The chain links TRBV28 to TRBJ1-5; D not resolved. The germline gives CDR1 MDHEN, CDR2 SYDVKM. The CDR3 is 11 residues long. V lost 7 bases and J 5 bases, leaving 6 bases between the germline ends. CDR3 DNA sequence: TGTGCCAGCATGTCGTATCAGCCCCAGCATTTT. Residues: CASMSYQPQHF.

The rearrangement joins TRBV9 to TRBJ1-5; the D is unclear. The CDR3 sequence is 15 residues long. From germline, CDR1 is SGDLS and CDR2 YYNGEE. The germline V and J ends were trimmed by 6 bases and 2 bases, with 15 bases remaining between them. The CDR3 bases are TGTGCCAGCACCCGCGGTGTGGCAGGCAATCAGCCCCAGCATTTT. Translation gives CASTRGVAGNQPQHF.

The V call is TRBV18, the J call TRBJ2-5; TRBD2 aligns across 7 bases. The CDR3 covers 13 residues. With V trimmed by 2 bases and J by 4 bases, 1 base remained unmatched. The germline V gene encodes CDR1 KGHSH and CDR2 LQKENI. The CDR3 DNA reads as TGTGCCAGCTCACCAACGGGGGGAGAGACCCAGTACTTC. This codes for CASSPTGGETQYF. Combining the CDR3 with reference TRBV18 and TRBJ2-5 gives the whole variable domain NAGVMQNPRHLVRRRGQEARLRCSPMKGHSHVYWYRQLPEEGLKFMVYLQKENIIDESGMPKERFSAEFPKEGPSILRIQQVVRGDSAAYFCASSPTGGETQYFGPGTRLLVL.

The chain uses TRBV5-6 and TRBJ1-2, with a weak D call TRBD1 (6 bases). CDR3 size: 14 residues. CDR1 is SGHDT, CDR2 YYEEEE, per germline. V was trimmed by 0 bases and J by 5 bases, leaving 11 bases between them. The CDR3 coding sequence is TGTGCCAGCAGCTTGGGGCAGGGGCGTTATGGCTACACCTTC. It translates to CASSLGQGRYGYTF.